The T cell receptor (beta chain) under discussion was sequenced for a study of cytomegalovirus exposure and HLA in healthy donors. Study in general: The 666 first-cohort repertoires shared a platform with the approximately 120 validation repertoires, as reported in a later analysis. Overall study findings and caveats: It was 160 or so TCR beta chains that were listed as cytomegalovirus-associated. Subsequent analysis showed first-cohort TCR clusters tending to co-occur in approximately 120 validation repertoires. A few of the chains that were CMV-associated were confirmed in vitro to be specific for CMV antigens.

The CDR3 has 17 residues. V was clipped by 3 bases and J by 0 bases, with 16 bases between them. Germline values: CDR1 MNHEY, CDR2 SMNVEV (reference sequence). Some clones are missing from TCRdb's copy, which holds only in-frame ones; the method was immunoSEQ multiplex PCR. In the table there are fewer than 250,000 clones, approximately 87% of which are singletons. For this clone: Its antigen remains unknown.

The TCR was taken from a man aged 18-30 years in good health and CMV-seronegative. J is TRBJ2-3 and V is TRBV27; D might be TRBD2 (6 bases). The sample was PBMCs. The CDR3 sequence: CASSFLLADSSTDTQYF. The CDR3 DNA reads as TGTGCCAGCAGTTTCTTGTTAGCGGACTCTAGCACAGATACGCAGTATTTT.